These 3 T cell receptor beta chains came from one sample sequenced in a study of cytomegalovirus exposure and HLA in healthy donors. Vbeta (60) and Jbeta (13) primers were used in the PCR. The method was immunoSEQ multiplex PCR; TCRdb's version includes in-frame clones alone and lacks a portion of them. The sample includes a few hundred thousand clones, 70% to 80% of them seen just once. The sequenced sample consisted of PBMCs. The receptors were sampled from a girl aged 2 to 9 in good health and CMV-seronegative.

DNA for the CDR3: TGCAGCGGGGGACAGGGTAACACTGAAGCTTTCTTT. It translates to CSGGQGNTEAFF. V gene TRBV29-1 combines with J gene TRBJ1-1; TRBD1 agrees at 9 bases. The CDR3 runs to 12 residues. CDR1 SQVTM and CDR2 ANQGSEA come from the germline V gene. V lost 7 bases, J lost 2 bases, and 2 bases stayed unmatched.

This clone was picked up a small number of times. This rearrangement joins TRBV11-2 to TRBJ2-3; TRBD2 aligns across 10 bases. This CDR3 comprises 18 residues. V gave up 1 base and J gave up 0 bases; unmatched junction bases: 7. Per the germline V gene, CDR1 is SGHAT and CDR2 is FQNNGV. In DNA, the CDR3 is TGTGCCAGCAGCTTAGTCGCTAGCGGGAGAGAGAGCACAGATACGCAGTATTTT. Translating gives CASSLVASGRESTDTQYF.

The chain recombines TRBV12-5 with TRBJ2-5; D might be TRBD2 (6 bases). The V and J ends lost 5 bases and 7 bases respectively, with 14 bases between them. This CDR3 region has 13 residues. CDR1 LGHNT and CDR2 FRNRAP come from the germline V gene. The DNA for the CDR3 is TGTGCTAGTGGTGGGGGGACCCCGGGGACCCAGTACTTC. Encoded protein: CASGGGTPGTQYF.